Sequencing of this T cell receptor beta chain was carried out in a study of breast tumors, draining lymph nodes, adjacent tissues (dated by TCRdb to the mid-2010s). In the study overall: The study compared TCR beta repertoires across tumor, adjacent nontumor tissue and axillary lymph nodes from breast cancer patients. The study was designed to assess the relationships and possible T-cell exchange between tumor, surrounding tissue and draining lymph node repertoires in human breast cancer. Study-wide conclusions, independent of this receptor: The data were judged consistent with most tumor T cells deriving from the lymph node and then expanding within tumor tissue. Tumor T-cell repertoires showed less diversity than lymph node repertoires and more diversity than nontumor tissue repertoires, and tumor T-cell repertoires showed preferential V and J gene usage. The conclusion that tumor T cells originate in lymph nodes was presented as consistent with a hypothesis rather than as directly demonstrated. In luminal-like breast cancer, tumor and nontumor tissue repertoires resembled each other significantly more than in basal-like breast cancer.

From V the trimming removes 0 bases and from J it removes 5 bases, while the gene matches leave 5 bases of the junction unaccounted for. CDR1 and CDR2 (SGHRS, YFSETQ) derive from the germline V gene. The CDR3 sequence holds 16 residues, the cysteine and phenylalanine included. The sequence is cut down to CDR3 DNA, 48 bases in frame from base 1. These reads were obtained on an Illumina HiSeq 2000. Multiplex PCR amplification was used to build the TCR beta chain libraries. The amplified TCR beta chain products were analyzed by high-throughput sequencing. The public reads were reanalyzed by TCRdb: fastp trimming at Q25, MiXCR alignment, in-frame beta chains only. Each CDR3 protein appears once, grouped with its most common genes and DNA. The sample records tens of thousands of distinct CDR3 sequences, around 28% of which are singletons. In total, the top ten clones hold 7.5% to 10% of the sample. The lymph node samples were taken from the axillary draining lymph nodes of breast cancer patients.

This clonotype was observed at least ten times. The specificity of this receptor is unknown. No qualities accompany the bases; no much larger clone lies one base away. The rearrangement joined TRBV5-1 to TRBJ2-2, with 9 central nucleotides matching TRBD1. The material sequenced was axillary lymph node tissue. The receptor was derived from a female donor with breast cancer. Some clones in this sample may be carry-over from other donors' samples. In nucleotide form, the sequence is TGCGCCAGCAGCTTGGCCACCGGGACAGGGACCGGGGAGCTGTTTTTT. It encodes CASSLATGTGTGELFF.